This T cell receptor beta chain is from a study of cytomegalovirus exposure and HLA in healthy donors. Though nominally healthy at sampling, donors likely had unrecorded immune exposures. The study's findings and limits: Analyses of presence/absence relied on an assumption of roughly uniform sequencing depth across donors. Highest at DRB1 and lowest at HLA-C, TCR association rates differed among HLA loci in a later analysis.

In the case of this clone: What it binds is unknown.

The length of the CDR3 is 14 residues. CDR1 and CDR2 from the germline V gene are SGDLS and YYNGEE. Trimming took 2 bases from V and 6 from J; bases not matched to a gene: 0. Primers included in the PCR were 60 Vbeta and 13 Jbeta primers. Using immunoSEQ multiplex PCR, the repertoire was profiled, and TCRdb retains in-frame clones only, with some absent. Of about 220,000 clones in the sample, over 70% were seen once. This clonotype originated in a boy aged 2 to 10 in good health and CMV-seronegative. This sequence joins TRBV9 and TRBJ2-3, with TRBD2 identical over 13 bases. Sequencing input: PBMCs. The CDR3 nucleotides read TGTGCCAGCAGCGTGGGACTAGCGGGGGATACGCAGTATTTT. It codes for CASSVGLAGDTQYF.